Detailed here is one T cell receptor (beta chain). An assay was performed, and its level was deep. Genomic DNA from each subset was divided evenly over several immunoSEQ plates. Sequencing used immunoSEQ multiplex PCR; TCRdb keeps in-frame clones, though not all of them. The data contain about half a million clones, 70% to 80% of them singletons. This specimen comes from a study of shared clonotypes between healthy human individuals. CDR3 length equals 12 residues. In germline, CDR1 is SGHAT, CDR2 FQNNGV. J lost 13 bases, V lost 3 bases, and 5 bases had no gene match. Some 84 million PBMCs supplied genomic DNA for unsorted samples.

The source is a woman between 35 and 50 years old in good health. Some clones in this sample may be carry-over from other donors' samples. The sequenced sample was PBMCs. The chain recombines TRBV11-2 with TRBJ2-1; 8 positions match TRBD2. The CDR3 spells CASSFELAEQFF. CDR3 sequence (DNA): TGTGCCAGCAGCTTTGAACTAGCGGAACAGTTCTTC.